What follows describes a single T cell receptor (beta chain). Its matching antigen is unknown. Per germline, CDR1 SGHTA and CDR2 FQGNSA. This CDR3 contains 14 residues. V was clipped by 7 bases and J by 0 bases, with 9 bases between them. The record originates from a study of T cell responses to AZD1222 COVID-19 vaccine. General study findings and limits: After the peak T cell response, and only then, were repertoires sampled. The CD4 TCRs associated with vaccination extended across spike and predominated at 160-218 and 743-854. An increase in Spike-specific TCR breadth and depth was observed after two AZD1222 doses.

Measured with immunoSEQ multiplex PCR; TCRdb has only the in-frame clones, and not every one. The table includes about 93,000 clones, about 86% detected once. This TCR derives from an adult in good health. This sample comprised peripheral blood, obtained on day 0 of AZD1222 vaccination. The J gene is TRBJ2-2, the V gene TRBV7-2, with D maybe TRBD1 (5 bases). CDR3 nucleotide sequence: TGTGCCAGCACCCCGACAGCGAACACCGGGGAGCTGTTTTTT. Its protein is CASTPTANTGELFF.